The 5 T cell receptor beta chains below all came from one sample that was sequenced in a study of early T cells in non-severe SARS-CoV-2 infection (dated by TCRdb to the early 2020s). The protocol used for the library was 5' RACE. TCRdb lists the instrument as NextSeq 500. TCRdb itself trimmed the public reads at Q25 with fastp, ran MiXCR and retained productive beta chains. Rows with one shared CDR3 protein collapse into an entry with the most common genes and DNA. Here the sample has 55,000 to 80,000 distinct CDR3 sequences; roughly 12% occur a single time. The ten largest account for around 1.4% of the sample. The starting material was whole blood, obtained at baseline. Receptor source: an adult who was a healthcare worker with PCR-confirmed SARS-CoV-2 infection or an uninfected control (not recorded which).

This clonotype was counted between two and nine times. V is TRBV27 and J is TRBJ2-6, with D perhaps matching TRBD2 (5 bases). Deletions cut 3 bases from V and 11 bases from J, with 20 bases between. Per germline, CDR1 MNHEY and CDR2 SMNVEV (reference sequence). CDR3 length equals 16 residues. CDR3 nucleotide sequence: TGTGCCAGCAGTTTTTATGGACTTGCCTCGGGATACGTCCTGACTTTC. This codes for CASSFYGLASGYVLTF.

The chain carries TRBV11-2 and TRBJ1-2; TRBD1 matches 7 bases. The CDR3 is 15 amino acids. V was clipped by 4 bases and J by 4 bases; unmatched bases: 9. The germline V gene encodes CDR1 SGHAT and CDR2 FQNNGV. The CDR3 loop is CASSSSQGSVYGYTF. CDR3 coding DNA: TGTGCCAGCAGCTCATCACAGGGGTCGGTCTATGGCTACACCTTC.

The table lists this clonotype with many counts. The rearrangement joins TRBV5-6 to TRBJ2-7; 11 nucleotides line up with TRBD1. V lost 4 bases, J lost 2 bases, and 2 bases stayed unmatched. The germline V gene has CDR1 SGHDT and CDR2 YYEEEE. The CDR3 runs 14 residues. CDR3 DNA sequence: TGTGCCAGCAGCGAGGGACAGGGGGCCTACGAGCAGTACTTC. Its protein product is CASSEGQGAYEQYF.

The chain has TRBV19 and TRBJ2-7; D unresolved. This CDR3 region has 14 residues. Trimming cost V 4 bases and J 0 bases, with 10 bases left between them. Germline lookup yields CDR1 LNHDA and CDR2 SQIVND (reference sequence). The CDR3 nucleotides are TGTGCCAGTAGTACCCGGGCCTCCTCCTACGAGCAGTACTTC. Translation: CASSTRASSYEQYF.

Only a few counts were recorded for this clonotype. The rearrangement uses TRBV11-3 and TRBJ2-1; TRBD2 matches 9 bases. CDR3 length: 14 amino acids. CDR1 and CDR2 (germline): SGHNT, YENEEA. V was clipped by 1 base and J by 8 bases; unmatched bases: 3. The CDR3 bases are TGTGCCAGCAGCTTAGTAGCGGGAGTCCATGAGCAGTTCTTC. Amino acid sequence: CASSLVAGVHEQFF.